This T cell receptor (beta chain) was obtained from a study of Graves' ophthalmopathy and Graves' hyperthyroidism. As for the study in general: The collection of peripheral blood took place at initial diagnosis, before any treatment. Study-wide points: At about 70% sensitivity and approximately 74% specificity, the model predicted progression of the ophthalmopathy.

The V end was cut by 5 bases, the J end by 5 bases, with 15 bases between. The CDR3 length is 14 residues. Germline CDR1 reads SGHTA; CDR2 reads FQGNSA. Where ophthalmopathy was present, donors had moderate-to-severe activity, CAS ≥3, NOSPECS ≥4 and duration under 3 months. Out of 9 to 10 ml of fresh peripheral blood, PBMCs were obtained. RNA transcripts provided the template for amplifying TCR beta CDR3 regions. Second-round multiplex PCR followed a first-round RT-PCR using HTBI primers. TCRdb processed the multiplex PCR reads anew with MiXCR; each CDR3 protein has one entry. The sample lists 660,000 or so distinct CDR3 sequences, 35% to 45% occurring once. This clonotype has ten or more counts. What it recognizes is unknown.

The sequenced sample was peripheral blood. The clonotype originates from an adult man with Graves' ophthalmopathy. The gene calls are TRBV7-2 and TRBJ2-5; the D gene is possibly TRBD2 (6 bases). CDR3 sequence reads: CASSPRGRSETQYF. CDR3 bases: TGTGCCAGCAGCCCCCGAGGGAGGAGCGAGACCCAGTACTTC.